This record concerns one T cell receptor (beta chain) sequence. This entry belongs to a study of cytomegalovirus exposure and HLA in healthy donors. Whole-study context: From about 180 million T cells, an earlier analysis saw roughly 100 million unique TCR beta sequences.

Looked up from germline, CDR1 is SGHRS and CDR2 is YFSETQ. V was pared by 0 bases and J by 3 bases, with 7 bases of the junction left unmatched. This CDR3 contains 16 residues. The PCR ran on 60 Vbeta and 13 Jbeta primers. Sequencing was performed with immunoSEQ multiplex PCR; in TCRdb, only in-frame clones are kept and a portion is missing. The repertoire has about 93,000 clones, around 76% of them found once; the top ten carry 0.57%. Sequencing was performed on PBMCs. The chain uses TRBV5-1 and TRBJ1-1, with 8 bases aligning to TRBD1. This TCR came from a man aged 30 to 39 in good health and CMV-seronegative. CDR3 amino acids: CASSLVGGRGHTEAFF. The CDR3 nucleotides are TGCGCCAGCAGCTTGGTTGGGGGCAGGGGGCACACTGAAGCTTTCTTT.